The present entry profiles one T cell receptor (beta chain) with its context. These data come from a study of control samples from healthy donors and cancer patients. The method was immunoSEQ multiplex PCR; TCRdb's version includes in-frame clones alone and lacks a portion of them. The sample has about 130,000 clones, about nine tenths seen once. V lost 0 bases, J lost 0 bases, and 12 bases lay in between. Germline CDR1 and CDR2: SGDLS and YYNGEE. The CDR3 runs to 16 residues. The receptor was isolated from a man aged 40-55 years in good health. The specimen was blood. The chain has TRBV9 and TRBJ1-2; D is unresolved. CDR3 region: CASSVDPNPANYGYTF. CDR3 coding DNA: TGTGCCAGCAGCGTAGACCCGAACCCAGCTAACTATGGCTACACCTTC.